The 4 T cell receptor beta chains presented below share a single source sample, sequenced in a study of cytomegalovirus exposure and HLA in healthy donors. PCR amplification relied on 60 Vbeta primers (plus 13 Jbeta primers). Repertoires were generated with immunoSEQ multiplex PCR, while TCRdb's copy carries only in-frame clones and drops some. There are about 200,000 clones in the sample; about four fifths occur only once, and approximately 1.4% lies in the top ten. The specimen sequenced was PBMCs. These receptor sequences come from a girl aged 5-17 years in good health and CMV-seropositive.

V is TRBV6-5 and J is TRBJ1-1, with 9 bases that match TRBD1. Germline loops: CDR1 MNHEY, CDR2 SVGAGI. The CDR3 runs 15 residues. V dropped 1 base and J dropped 5; count of bases not matched to a gene: 5. Written as DNA, the CDR3 is TGTGCCAGCAGTTACTTGGGGACAGGGAAGACTGAAGCTTTCTTT. This gives the protein CASSYLGTGKTEAFF.

The rearrangement links TRBV28 to TRBJ1-6; D is undetermined. Germline V gives CDR1 MDHEN, CDR2 SYDVKM. CDR3 size: 16 residues. The V end lost 5 bases, the J end lost 8 bases, and 19 bases lay between the germline ends. CDR3 nucleotide sequence: TGTGCCAGCAGTCTTAACCCAGGAATAGTAGATTCACCCCTCCACTTT. It codes for CASSLNPGIVDSPLHF.

The V and J genes are TRBV2 and TRBJ2-4; a weak D match, TRBD2 (5 bases). V was clipped by 6 bases and J by 6 bases, with 12 bases between them. From germline, CDR1 is SNHLY and CDR2 FYNNEI. CDR3 size: 13 residues. The CDR3 reads CASRSEGPNIQYF. CDR3 DNA sequence: TGTGCCAGCAGGTCCGAGGGCCCAAACATTCAGTACTTC.

This chain connects TRBV11-2 to TRBJ1-3; 7 nucleotides match TRBD1. Germline V gives CDR1 SGHAT, CDR2 FQNNGV. CDR3 length: 14 residues. V gave up 5 bases and J gave up 6 bases; unmatched junction bases: 7. CDR3 amino acids: CASSRGQYENTIYF. The CDR3 nucleotides read TGTGCCAGCAGCCGGGGACAGTACGAAAACACCATATATTTT.